This TCR beta chain comes out of a study of human T cells and chemical hapten exposure. Study information: The cohort included alopecia areata under or over 50% scalp, totalis and universalis. Study observations and caveats: PT1 expanded TCR counts and patch test score correlated positively. The immune response of these alopecia patients might not match healthy individuals'.

V lost 2 bases to trimming and J lost 0 bases, with 9 bases between them. The CDR3 has 15 residues. The germline V gene encodes CDR1 SGDLS and CDR2 YYNGEE. Stated time point: patch test 2, 6 weeks after DPC sensitization. The treatment denotes: therapeutic diphenylcyclopropenone sensitization with weekly scalp DPC. Original analysis: Around 97,000 TCRs per sample was the median, with a range of about 23,224 to 750,000. TCRdb ran MiXCR on the RACE reads and lists one entry per CDR3 protein. These V and J calls rely on TCRdb rather than the paper's analysis. The data show about 140,000 distinct CDR3 sequences, 12% seen once. This clonotype appeared many times. Antigen unknown.

The chain links TRBV9 to TRBJ1-3; tentative D call: TRBD1 (5 bases). The receptor was isolated from a woman aged 45-60 years with alopecia areata. Some clones in this sample may be carry-over from other donors' samples. The material was whole blood, obtained in connection with sensitization to the hapten diphenylcyclopropenone (DPC). The CDR3 sequence is CASSVGDTSGNTIYF. CDR3 nucleotide sequence: TGTGCCAGCAGCGTGGGGGATACCTCTGGAAACACCATATATTTT.